This is a list of T cell receptor beta chains from one sample in a study of shared clonotypes between healthy human individuals. Here immunoSEQ multiplex PCR was the method, and the copy in TCRdb shows in-frame clones only, minus some. The table shows some 2,000,000 clones, with about 94% occurring only once. Specimen: naive CD8+ T cells sorted from blood. The origin of the receptors is a man in his late teens or twenties in good health. Each CDR3 is given with its conserved first and last residue. The listing skips clone size in some rows; elsewhere it reads once, few, many or a size class.

clone_size	v_call	j_call	cdr3_aa
NA	TRBV19	TRBJ1-1	CASSIARGTTEAFF
NA	TRBV4-1	TRBJ2-7	CASSQDVAGRSYEQYF
NA	TRBV30	TRBJ2-3	CAWSVQADTQYF
once	TRBV7-8	TRBJ2-2	CASSPGTANTGELFF
NA	TRBV7-6	TRBJ1-1	CASSLGERGQDTEAFF
once	TRBV5-4	TRBJ2-7	CASSLWGLDPGEQYF
NA	TRBV27	TRBJ2-2	CASTPGPETYTGELFF
NA	TRBV9	TRBJ2-7	CASSVDQGQGAYEQYF
NA	TRBV6-4	TRBJ2-7	CAILKVPLREAFF
NA	TRBV27	TRBJ2-7	CASSLETLGHEQYF